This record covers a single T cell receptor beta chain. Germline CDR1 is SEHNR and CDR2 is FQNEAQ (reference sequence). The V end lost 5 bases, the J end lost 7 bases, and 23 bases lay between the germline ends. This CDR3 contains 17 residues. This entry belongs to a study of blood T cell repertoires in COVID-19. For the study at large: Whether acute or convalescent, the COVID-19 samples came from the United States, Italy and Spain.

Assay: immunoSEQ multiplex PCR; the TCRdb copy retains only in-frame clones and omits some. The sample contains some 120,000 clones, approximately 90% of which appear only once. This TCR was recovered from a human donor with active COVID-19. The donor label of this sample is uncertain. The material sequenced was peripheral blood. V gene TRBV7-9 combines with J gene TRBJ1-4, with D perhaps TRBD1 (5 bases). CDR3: CASSQTGTRLGGEKLFF. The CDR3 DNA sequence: TGTGCCAGCAGCCAGACGGGAACCCGTTTGGGGGGTGAAAAACTGTTTTTT.